The 11 T cell receptor beta chains reported below all come from one sample, sequenced in a study of T cells expressing NK-cell markers (dated by TCRdb to 2019 to 2021). Libraries were made using 5' RACE. TCRdb records Illumina HiSeq 2000 as the sequencer. Each entry corresponds to one CDR3 protein sequence from reads that TCRdb reprocessed, and DNA is not given. This sample's listing comprises over 14,000 distinct CDR3 sequences. Together, the top ten hold 50% to 60% of the sample. Sequencing input: blood T cells: a sorted CD56 or NKG2C T cell subset, CD4+ or CD8+ T cells, or bulk PBMC T cells (not recorded which). These receptors all come from a man aged 18 to 70 in good health.

The chain couples TRBV27 to TRBJ2-7; TCRdb's assignment of TRBD1 cannot be checked, as there is no DNA. The CDR3 is 16 amino acids. Germline CDR1 and CDR2: MNHEY and SMNVEV (reference sequence). The CDR3 here is CASSRPPGTGTYEQYF.

The chain recombines TRBV9 with TRBJ1-4. The CDR3 runs to 16 residues. CDR1 and CDR2 (germline): SGDLS, YYNGEE. CDR3 amino acids: CASSVSTGATNEKLFF.

The chain is built from TRBV12-3 or TRBV12-4 and TRBJ2-5; TCRdb gives TRBD1 as the D gene, but with no DNA this cannot be confirmed. The CDR3 contains 13 residues. The CDR3 is CASSLGVPGTQYF.

The chain recombines TRBV24-1 with TRBJ2-5; TCRdb gives TRBD2 as the D gene, but with no DNA this cannot be confirmed. This CDR3 has 13 residues. Per the germline V gene, CDR1 is KGHDR and CDR2 is SFDVKD. CDR3: CATSDGGSGTQYF.

The chain couples TRBV5-1 to TRBJ2-2; TCRdb's D call of TRBD1 is untestable without DNA. The CDR3 contains 14 residues. Germline loops: CDR1 SGHRS, CDR2 YFSETQ. The CDR3 sequence is CASSPAPNTGELFF.

Here the CDR3 reads CASSLAEGSYEQYF. This sequence joins TRBV5-1 and TRBJ2-7; checking the TCRdb D call of TRBD2 is not possible without DNA. Looked up from germline, CDR1 is SGHRS and CDR2 is YFSETQ. The CDR3 consists of 14 residues. Full variable domain (remainder filled in from reference TRBV5-1 and TRBJ2-7): KAGVTQTPRYLIKTRGQQVTLSCSPISGHRSVSWYQQTPGQGLQFLFEYFSETQRNKGNFPGRFSGRQFSNSRSEMNVSTLELGDSALYLCASSLAEGSYEQYFGPGTRLTVT.

V usage is TRBV6-2 or TRBV6-3 and J usage is TRBJ1-6; there is no DNA to check the TCRdb D call of TRBD1. The CDR3 spans 13 residues. CDR1 and CDR2 (germline): MNHEY, SVGEGT. This CDR3 reads CASQPGQNSPLHF.

This chain joins TRBV27 and TRBJ2-2; there is no DNA to check the TCRdb D call of TRBD1. Per germline, CDR1 MNHEY and CDR2 SMNVEV (reference sequence). CDR3 size: 14 residues. CDR3 in amino acids: CASSLYPGPGELFF.

CDR3 amino acids: CASSQDTARGSSQPQHF. The chain has TRBV4-2 and TRBJ1-5; checking the TCRdb D call of TRBD1 is not possible without DNA. Germline V CDR1 and CDR2: LGHNA, YNFKEQ. There are 17 residues in the CDR3.

The chain couples TRBV20-1 to TRBJ1-1. CDR1 is DFQATT, CDR2 SNEGSKA, per germline (reference sequence). This CDR3 region has 13 residues. This CDR3 reads CSASPLIATEAFF.

The chain links TRBV29-1 to TRBJ2-5; TCRdb outputs TRBD2, but without DNA this stays unchecked. Germline lookup yields CDR1 SQVTM and CDR2 ANQGSEA. CDR3 length: 13 amino acids. CDR3 region: CSVAASSVETQYF.